The text below deals with one TCR beta chain. What it recognizes is unknown. The sample is drawn from a study of blood T cells in healthy people across ages. V dropped 3 bases and J dropped 0 bases, with 14 bases sitting between them. CDR3 length equals 17 residues. Per the germline V gene, CDR1 is LGHDT and CDR2 is YNNKEL (reference sequence). The second PCR ran roughly 6 to 12 cycles with a sample-barcoded 5' primer and J-beta primers. MiXCR, run by TCRdb on the 5' RACE reads, gives a single entry per CDR3 protein. The sample includes 550,000 to 600,000 distinct CDR3 sequences, 47% of them seen just once. Findings and caveats of the study: Across the age range, TCR beta diversity per million T cells fell in a roughly linear way.

Sequencing was performed on blood. The source of this sequence is an elderly man in good health. The rearrangement uses TRBV3-1 and TRBJ1-4; a possible D gene is TRBD1 (5 bases). The CDR3 region is CASSQRGGGATNEKLFF. CDR3 bases: TGTGCCAGCAGCCAGAGGGGCGGGGGAGCAACTAATGAAAAACTGTTTTTT. The whole variable domain, remainder taken from reference TRBV3-1 and TRBJ1-4, is DTAVSQTPKYLVTQMGNDKSIKCEQNLGHDTMYWYKQDSKKFLKIMFSYNNKELIINETVPNRFSPKSPDKAHLNLHINSLELGDSAVYFCASSQRGGGATNEKLFFGSGTQLSVL.